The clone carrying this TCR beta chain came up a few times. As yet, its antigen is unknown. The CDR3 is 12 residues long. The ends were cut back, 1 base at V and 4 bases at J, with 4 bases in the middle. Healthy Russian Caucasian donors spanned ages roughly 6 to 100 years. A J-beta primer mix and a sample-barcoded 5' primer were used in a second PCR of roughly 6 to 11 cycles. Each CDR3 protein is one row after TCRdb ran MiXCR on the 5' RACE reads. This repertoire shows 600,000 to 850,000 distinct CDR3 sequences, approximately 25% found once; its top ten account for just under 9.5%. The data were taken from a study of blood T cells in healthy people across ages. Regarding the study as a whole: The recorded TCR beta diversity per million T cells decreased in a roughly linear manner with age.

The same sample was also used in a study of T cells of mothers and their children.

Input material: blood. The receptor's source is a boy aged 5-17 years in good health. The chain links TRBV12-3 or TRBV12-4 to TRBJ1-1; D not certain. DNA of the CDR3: TGTGCCAGCAGTTTAGGGTTCACTGAAGCTTTCTTT. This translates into CASSLGFTEAFF.